Following are 13 T cell receptor beta chains from one sample sequenced in a study of blood T cell repertoires in COVID-19. Sequencing used immunoSEQ multiplex PCR; TCRdb keeps in-frame clones, though not all of them. This sample has 60,000 to 85,000 clones, with roughly nine tenths found just once. Sequenced material: peripheral blood. The receptors shown here come from a man aged 45-60 years with active COVID-19.

V is TRBV29-1 and J is TRBJ2-3; TRBD2 is a possible D gene (7 bases). Trimming took off 4 bases at V and 6 bases at J, with 20 bases between the two ends. The germline V gene encodes CDR1 SQVTM and CDR2 ANQGSEA. There are 15 residues in the CDR3. In DNA, the CDR3 is TGCAGCGTTGTGACGGGGGGCGTCCCCTTGGATACGCAGTATTTT. Its protein product is CSVVTGGVPLDTQYF.

This clone was recorded once. The V gene is TRBV5-4, the J gene TRBJ2-3; 7 nucleotides agree with TRBD2. There are 15 residues in the CDR3. Germline loops: CDR1 SGHNT, CDR2 YYREEE (reference sequence). The V gene end was trimmed by 4 bases and the J gene end by 5 bases; junction bases not matched to a gene: 10. The CDR3 protein is CASSLGGRAIDTQYF. CDR3 coding DNA: TGTGCCAGCAGCCTGGGGGGGAGGGCCATAGATACGCAGTATTTT.

The sample holds one count of this clone. The rearrangement uses TRBV6-1 and TRBJ2-7; 12 bases line up with TRBD2. The trim removed 3 bases at V and 4 bases at J, leaving 4 bases unmatched. The germline V gene encodes CDR1 MNHNS and CDR2 SASEGT. The CDR3 extends over 15 amino acids. CDR3 nucleotide sequence: TGTGCCAGCAGTGACAGACTAGCGGGAGCGTACGAGCAGTACTTC. It encodes CASSDRLAGAYEQYF.

This rearrangement joins TRBV27 to TRBJ2-5, with D unresolved. V was shortened by 5 bases and J by 2 bases, with 15 bases between the two germline ends. Looked up from germline, CDR1 is MNHEY and CDR2 is SMNVEV (reference sequence). The CDR3 covers 15 residues. The DNA of the CDR3 is TGTGCCAGCAGTCCCCGAGCGAGACCACAAGAGACCCAGTACTTC. Its translation: CASSPRARPQETQYF.

DNA of the CDR3: TGTGCCAGCACCCTCCGCGGCGAGCAGTACTTC. Amino acids: CASTLRGEQYF. The chain couples TRBV12-3 or TRBV12-4 to TRBJ2-7; no definite D call. Trimming cost V 7 bases and J 6 bases, with 10 bases left between them. The CDR3 runs 11 residues.

V and J are TRBV6-2 or TRBV6-3 and TRBJ2-5; 8 positions agree with TRBD2. V was pared by 6 bases and J by 3 bases, with 12 bases of the junction left unmatched. The CDR3 runs 16 residues. The germline V gene encodes CDR1 MNHEY and CDR2 SVGEGT. Here the CDR3 DNA reads TGTGCCAGCAGCCTCGGGGGGGGAGCGGGAGAAGAGACCCAGTACTTC. Translation gives CASSLGGGAGEETQYF.

As concerns this clone: A much larger clone differs from this one at a single base, so this may be a read error. The CDR3: CATRDSSYEQYF. CDR3 in DNA: TGTGCCACCCGGGACAGCTCCTACGAGCAGTACTTC. The chain carries TRBV27 and TRBJ2-7, with 7 bases identical to TRBD1. The germline gives CDR1 MNHEY, CDR2 SMNVEV (reference sequence). With 10 bases clipped from V and 0 bases from J, the junction kept 3 bases outside the gene matches. The CDR3 is 12 amino acids.

CDR3 sequence (DNA): TGTGCCAGCAGTCCACTAAGATCCTACGAGCAGTACTTC. Protein product: CASSPLRSYEQYF. The V gene is TRBV3-1 (or the pseudogene TRBV3-2), the J gene TRBJ2-7; D uncertain. Germline-derived CDR1 and CDR2 are LGHDT and YNNKEL (reference sequence). The V end was cut by 6 bases, the J end by 1 base, with 10 bases between. CDR3 size: 13 residues.

V and J are TRBV6-4 and TRBJ2-1, with 10 bases matching TRBD2. The CDR3 has 14 residues. CDR1 is MRHNA, CDR2 SNTAGT, per germline. Trimming took 3 bases from V and 9 from J; bases not matched to a gene: 5. This chain's CDR3 is CASSEASGSGEQFF. CDR3 sequence (DNA): TGTGCCAGCAGTGAAGCTAGCGGGAGCGGTGAGCAGTTCTTC.

The chain links TRBV6-5 to TRBJ2-7; 11 nucleotides line up with TRBD1. V was pared by 5 bases and J by 6 bases, with 6 bases of the junction left unmatched. The CDR3 is made up of 14 amino acids. The V gene's germline CDR1 is MNHEY and CDR2 SVGAGI. CDR3 loop: CASSLPGQGGEQYF. The CDR3 nucleotides read TGTGCCAGCAGTCTACCGGGACAGGGGGGCGAGCAGTACTTC.

The chain has TRBV19 and TRBJ1-2; D remains unclear. The V end lost 3 bases, the J end lost 0 bases, and 11 bases lay between the germline ends. The germline V gene has CDR1 LNHDA and CDR2 SQIVND (reference sequence). The length of the CDR3 is 15 residues. CDR3 coding DNA: TGTGCCAGTAGTATGGGAGGACGGACTAACTATGGCTACACCTTC. Translated, it gives CASSMGGRTNYGYTF.

Written as DNA, the CDR3 is TGTGCCACCAGCGGGGACAGGGTCGGCAATCAGCCCCAGCATTTT. Translating gives CATSGDRVGNQPQHF. This chain uses TRBV15 with TRBJ1-5, with 9 bases that match TRBD1. CDR1 is LNHNV, CDR2 YYDKDF, per germline (reference sequence). CDR3 length: 15 amino acids. V shed 5 bases, J shed 2 bases, and the junction held 4 bases outside the gene matches.

The V and J genes are TRBV10-1 and TRBJ2-7; maybe TRBD1 (5 bases). The germline V gene encodes CDR1 WNHNN and CDR2 SYGVQD (reference sequence). The CDR3 spans 15 residues. V lost 2 bases and J lost 5, with 16 bases in between. CDR3 nucleotides: TGCGCCAGCAGTGAGGGGGCGTCGGGCCTCCACGAGCAGTACTTC. Its translation is CASSEGASGLHEQYF.